This TCR beta chain derives from a study of T-cell memory formation after mild COVID-19. Study-wide background: Largely, the TCR clusters proved donor specific. Study results and caveats: Later expanders leaned toward CD4+, whereas clones contracting from day 15 to 85 were balanced CD4/CD8. Mostly located in CM and EM were contracting CD4+ clones, with contracting CD8+ clones located in EMRA.

CDR1 is SGDLS, CDR2 YYNGEE, per germline. CDR3 length: 15 amino acids. V was pared by 4 bases and J by 4 bases, with 14 bases between. It was 5'RACE with constant-segment primers that produced the TCR alpha and TCR beta cDNA libraries, which carried sample barcodes and UMIs. MiXCR, run by TCRdb on the 5' RACE reads, gives a single entry per CDR3 protein. The table has around 300,000 distinct CDR3 sequences, approximately 15% seen once; the top ten hold roughly a fifth. This clonotype has just a few counts. Antigen: not known. The clonotype comes from a man between 18 and 29 years old who had mild COVID-19 (a few samples of this study predate the infection). Cell type and time point are not known. The V call is TRBV9, the J call TRBJ2-2; D not resolved. Sequencing used PBMCs or a T cell subset sorted from them (not recorded which). The CDR3 here is CASSLGNLGTGELFF. DNA of the CDR3: TGTGCCAGCAGCTTGGGGAATTTGGGCACCGGGGAGCTGTTTTTT.